This T cell receptor (beta chain) was sequenced in a study of long-term antiretroviral therapy in people with HIV. Study-level results: Collection spanned 2004 to 2017; ART regimens may be less effective than current ones.

About this clone itself: Its target is unknown.

The assay, immunoSEQ v3.0, was run at survey level. Repertoires were generated with immunoSEQ multiplex PCR, while TCRdb's copy carries only in-frame clones and drops some. Of about 29,000 clones listed, 95% are singletons. The clonotype comes from a man aged 25 to 40 with HIV. Source: unsorted PBMCs, taken 5.3 years after starting antiretroviral therapy.

The CDR3 DNA follows: TGTGCCAGCAGCCAAGCCATCGCCCAAGAGACCCAGTACTTC. Amino acid sequence: CASSQAIAQETQYF. The chain is built from TRBV4-2 and TRBJ2-5; unclear D gene. V lost 1 base to trimming and J lost 1 base, with 7 bases between them. Germline lookup yields CDR1 LGHNA and CDR2 YNFKEQ. CDR3 length: 14 amino acids.